The rows below give T cell receptor beta chains drawn from one sample of a study of post-analysis software for immune sequencing data. MiXCR was run by TCRdb on the PCR reads, yielding one entry per CDR3 protein. The sample includes approximately 730,000 distinct CDR3 sequences, 46% of them seen just once. The sequenced material came from blood. The source is a girl aged 10 to 17 with multiple sclerosis. Both conserved end residues are trimmed from each CDR3. Size values are once, few and many counts, or a class for expanded clones, and some rows have none.

12	NA	TRBJ2-5	TRBV7-9	ASSLAIAGGAQY
12	NA	NA	TRBV7-8	ASSGLAEIKTQY
11	NA	TRBJ1-5	TRBV24-1	ATSDQGVQPQH
13	NA	TRBJ2-5	TRBV12-3/TRBV12-4	AGRPSGLRGETQY
13	few	TRBJ2-7	TRBV29-1	SVGQGQGLSYEQY
16	NA	NA	TRBV6-7	ASSYETATSWRVDEQY
11	NA	TRBJ1-1	TRBV6-4	ASSDTGDTEAF
17	few	TRBJ2-3	TRBV5-5	ASSPSGWTSTSSTDTQY
14	NA	TRBJ2-1	TRBV20-1	SAREVGTATSREQF
10	few	TRBJ2-1	TRBV15	ATSGTSKEQF
10	NA	TRBJ1-1	TRBV10-3	AIMGINTEAF
11	few	TRBJ2-7	TRBV20-1	SARVRGLPEQY
11	NA	TRBJ2-7	TRBV7-8	ASSLAGRNEQY
13	few	TRBJ2-7	TRBV9	ASSAAPGGLYEQY
10	NA	TRBJ2-1	TRBV24-1	ATSWGGVEQF
12	few	TRBJ2-5	TRBV20-1	SARGEVLAGTQY
13	few	TRBJ2-4	TRBV20-1	SARETGTSKNIQY
15	few	TRBJ2-1	TRBV9	ASSAAGTSTPYNEQF
12	NA	TRBJ1-5	TRBV27	ASSSKLATQPQH
14	NA	TRBJ2-7	TRBV15	ATSKGSGKAHYEQY
14	few	TRBJ2-7	TRBV29-1	SVEEGIAGGIYEQY
13	few	TRBJ2-7	TRBV7-3	ASSSDRGPPYEQY
9	NA	TRBJ2-6	TRBV5-5	AILERGNLT
13	few	TRBJ2-7	TRBV5-1	ASSLGDGASYEQY
16	NA	TRBJ2-1	TRBV30	AWSVQRTSGITYNEQF
11	NA	TRBJ2-2	TRBV20-1	SAGTRRTGELF
13	NA	TRBJ1-2	TRBV6-5	ASKAGGQGSYGYT